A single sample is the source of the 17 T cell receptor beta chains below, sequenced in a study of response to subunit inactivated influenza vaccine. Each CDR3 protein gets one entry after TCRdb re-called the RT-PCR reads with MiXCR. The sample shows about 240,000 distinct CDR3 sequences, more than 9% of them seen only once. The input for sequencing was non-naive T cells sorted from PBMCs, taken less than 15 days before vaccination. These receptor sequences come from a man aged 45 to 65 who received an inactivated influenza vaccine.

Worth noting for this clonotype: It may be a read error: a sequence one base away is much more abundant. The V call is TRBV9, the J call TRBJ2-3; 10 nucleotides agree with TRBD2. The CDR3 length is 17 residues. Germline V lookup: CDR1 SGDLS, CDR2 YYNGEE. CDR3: CASSATSGGAVTDTRYF. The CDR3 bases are TGTGCCAGCAGCGCCACGAGCGGGGGGGCCGTTACAGATACGCGGTATTTT.

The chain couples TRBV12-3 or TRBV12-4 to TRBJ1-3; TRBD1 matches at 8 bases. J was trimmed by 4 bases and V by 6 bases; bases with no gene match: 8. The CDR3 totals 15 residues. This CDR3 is CASSRQGRQGNTIYF. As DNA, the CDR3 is TGTGCCAGCAGCCGACAGGGGCGCCAGGGAAACACCATATATTTT.

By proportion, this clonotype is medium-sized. CDR3 region: CASSFIEGLAGSEQYF. CDR3 sequence (DNA): TGCGCCAGCAGCTTCATTGAGGGACTAGCGGGGAGTGAGCAGTACTTC. V usage is TRBV5-1 and J usage is TRBJ2-7; TRBD2 matches 13 bases. CDR1 and CDR2 (germline): SGHRS, YFSETQ. V lost 2 bases and J lost 7; bases outside the gene matches: 9. The CDR3 spans 16 residues.

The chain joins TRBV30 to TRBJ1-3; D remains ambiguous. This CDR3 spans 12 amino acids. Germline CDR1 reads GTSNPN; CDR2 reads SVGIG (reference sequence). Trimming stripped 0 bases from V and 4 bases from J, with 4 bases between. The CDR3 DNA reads TGTGCCTGGAGTGTAACGGGAAACACCATATATTTT. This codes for CAWSVTGNTIYF.

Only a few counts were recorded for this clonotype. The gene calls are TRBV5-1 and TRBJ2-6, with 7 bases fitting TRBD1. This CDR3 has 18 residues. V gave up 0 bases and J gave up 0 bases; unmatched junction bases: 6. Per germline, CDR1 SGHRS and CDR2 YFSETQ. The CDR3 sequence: CASSLDRAGGSGANVLTF. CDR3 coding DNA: TGCGCCAGCAGCTTGGATAGGGCAGGGGGCTCTGGGGCCAACGTCCTGACTTTC.

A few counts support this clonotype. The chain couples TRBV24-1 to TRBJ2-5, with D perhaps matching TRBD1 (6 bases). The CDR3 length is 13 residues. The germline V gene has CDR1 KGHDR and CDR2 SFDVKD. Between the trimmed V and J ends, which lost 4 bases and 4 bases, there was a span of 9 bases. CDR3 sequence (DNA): TGTGCCACCAGTGAGGCAGGGGTAGAGACCCAGTACTTC. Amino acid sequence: CATSEAGVETQYF.

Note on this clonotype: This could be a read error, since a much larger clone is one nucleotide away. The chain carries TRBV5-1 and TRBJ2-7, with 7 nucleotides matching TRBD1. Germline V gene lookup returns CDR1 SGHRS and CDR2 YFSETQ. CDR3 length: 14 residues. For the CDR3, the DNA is TGCACCAGCAGCCTCGAGGGACAGTACTACGAGCAGTACTTC. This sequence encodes CTSSLEGQYYEQYF.

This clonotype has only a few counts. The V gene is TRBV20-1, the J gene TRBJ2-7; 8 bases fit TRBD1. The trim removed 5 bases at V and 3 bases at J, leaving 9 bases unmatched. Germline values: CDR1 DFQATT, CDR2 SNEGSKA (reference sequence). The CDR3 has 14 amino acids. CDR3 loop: CSAVDRAIGYEQYF. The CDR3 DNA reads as TGCAGTGCTGTGGACAGGGCGATCGGCTACGAGCAGTACTTC.

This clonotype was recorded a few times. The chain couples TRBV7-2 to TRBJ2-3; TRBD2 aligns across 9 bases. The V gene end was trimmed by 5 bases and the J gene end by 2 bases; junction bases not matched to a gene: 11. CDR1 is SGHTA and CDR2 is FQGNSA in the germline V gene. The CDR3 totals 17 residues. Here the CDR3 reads CASSPRGAGGNTDTQYF. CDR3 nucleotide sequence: TGTGCCAGCAGCCCTCGCGGCGCGGGAGGGAACACAGATACGCAGTATTTT. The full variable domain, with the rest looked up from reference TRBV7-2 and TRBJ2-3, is GAGVSQSPSNKVTEKGKDVELRCDPISGHTALYWYRQSLGQGLEFLIYFQGNSAPDKSGLPSDRFSAERTGGSVSTLTIQRTQQEDSAVYLCASSPRGAGGNTDTQYFGPGTRLTVL.

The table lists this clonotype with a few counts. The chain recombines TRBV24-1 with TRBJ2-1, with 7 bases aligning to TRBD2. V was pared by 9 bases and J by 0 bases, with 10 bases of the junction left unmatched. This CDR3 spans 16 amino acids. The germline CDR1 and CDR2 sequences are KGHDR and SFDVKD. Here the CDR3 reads CATGGRDGSSYNEQFF. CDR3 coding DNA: TGTGCCACCGGGGGGAGGGACGGCAGCTCCTACAATGAGCAGTTCTTC.

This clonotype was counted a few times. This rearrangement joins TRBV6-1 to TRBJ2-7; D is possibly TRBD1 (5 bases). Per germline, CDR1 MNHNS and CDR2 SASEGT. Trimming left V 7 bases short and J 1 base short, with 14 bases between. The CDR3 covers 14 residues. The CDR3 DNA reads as TGTGCCAGCATGCCCCTACAGGCTTCCTACGAGCAGTACTTC. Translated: CASMPLQASYEQYF.

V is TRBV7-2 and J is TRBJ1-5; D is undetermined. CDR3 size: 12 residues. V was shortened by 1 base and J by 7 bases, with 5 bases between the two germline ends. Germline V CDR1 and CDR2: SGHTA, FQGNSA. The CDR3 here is CASSLDEQPQHF. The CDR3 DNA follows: TGTGCCAGCAGCTTAGATGAGCAGCCCCAGCATTTT.

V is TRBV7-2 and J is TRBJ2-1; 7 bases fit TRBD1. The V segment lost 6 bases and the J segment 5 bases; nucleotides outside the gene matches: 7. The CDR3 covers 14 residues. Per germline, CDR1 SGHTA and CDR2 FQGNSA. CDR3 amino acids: CASREVTGDNEQFF. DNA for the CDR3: TGTGCCAGCAGGGAAGTAACAGGGGACAATGAGCAGTTCTTC.

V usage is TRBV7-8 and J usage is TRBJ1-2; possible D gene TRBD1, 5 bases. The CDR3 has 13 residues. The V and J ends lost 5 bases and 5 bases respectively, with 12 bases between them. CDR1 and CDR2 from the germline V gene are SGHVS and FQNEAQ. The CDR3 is CASSPGRLYGYTF. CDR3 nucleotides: TGTGCCAGCAGCCCGGGACGGCTTTATGGCTACACCTTC.

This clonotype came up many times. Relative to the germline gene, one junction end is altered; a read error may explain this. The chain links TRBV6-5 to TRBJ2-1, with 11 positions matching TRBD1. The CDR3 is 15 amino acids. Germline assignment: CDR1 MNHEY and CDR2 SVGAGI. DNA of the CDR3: TGTGCCAGCAGTGACTCCGGGACAGGGGGCAATGAGCAGTTCTTC. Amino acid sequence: CASSDSGTGGNEQFF.

CDR3 region: CASSRDRGVDTQYF. The CDR3 DNA is TGTGCCAGCAGTAGGGACAGGGGGGTAGATACGCAGTATTTT. This chain uses TRBV6-1 with TRBJ2-3, with 11 bases that match TRBD1. Germline-derived CDR1 and CDR2 are MNHNS and SASEGT. Trimming cost V 5 bases and J 5 bases; bases outside gene matches: 3. The CDR3 sequence is 14 residues long.

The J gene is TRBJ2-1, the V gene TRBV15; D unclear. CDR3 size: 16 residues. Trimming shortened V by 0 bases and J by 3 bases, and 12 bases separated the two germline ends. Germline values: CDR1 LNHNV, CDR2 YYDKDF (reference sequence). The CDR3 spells CATSRDLGGYYNEQFF. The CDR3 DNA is TGTGCCACCAGCAGAGATCTCGGCGGCTACTACAATGAGCAGTTCTTC.